A single sample gave rise to the 4 T cell receptor beta chains below, sequenced in a study of blood T cells in healthy people across ages. Primers used in a second PCR of roughly 7 to 11 cycles were a sample-barcoded 5' primer and a J-beta primer mix. Using its own MiXCR run on the 5' RACE reads, TCRdb lists one record per CDR3 protein. The sample consists of about a million distinct CDR3 sequences, under 50% of them appearing once. Material for sequencing was blood. Every receptor here comes from a young man in good health.

V and J are TRBV21-1 and TRBJ1-4. TRBV21-1 is flagged as a pseudogene. This CDR3 region has 16 residues. For the CDR3, the DNA is TGTGCCAGCAGCACCCAGAATGGTCAGGCTAATGAAAAACTGTTTTTT. This gives the protein CASSTQNGQANEKLFF.

The CDR3 sequence: CASSQDTHPDTQYF. DNA for the CDR3: TGTGCCAGCAGCCAAGATACTCATCCAGATACGCAGTATTTT. The V call is TRBV3-1, the J call TRBJ2-3; unclear D gene. Deletions cut 0 bases from V and 4 bases from J, with 8 bases between. Germline V gene data show CDR1 as LGHDT and CDR2 as YNNKEL (reference sequence). The CDR3 is 14 amino acids.

The table lists this clonotype with a few counts. This rearrangement joins TRBV10-3 to TRBJ1-5; 10 bases map to TRBD1. Germline values: CDR1 ENHRY, CDR2 SYGVKD. V lost 0 bases, J lost 5 bases, and 4 bases stayed unmatched. This CDR3 contains 16 residues. The CDR3, as DNA: TGTGCCATCAGTGAGTCGGGACAGGGGTTCGATCAGCCCCAGCATTTT. Translation gives CAISESGQGFDQPQHF.

A note on this clonotype: A much larger clone differs from this one at a single base, so this may be a read error. The chain is built from TRBV12-3 or TRBV12-4 and TRBJ2-5; TRBD1 aligns across 11 bases. CDR3 length: 15 residues. Here the CDR3 reads CTSSFPGQGEETQYF. CDR3 coding DNA: TGTACCAGCAGTTTCCCGGGACAGGGGGAAGAGACCCAGTACTTC.